The rows below give T cell receptor beta chains drawn from one sample of a study of regulatory T cells in long-lasting Graves disease. TCRdb re-analysed the multiplex PCR reads in MiXCR, keeping a single row per CDR3 protein. The table shows 400,000 to 450,000 distinct CDR3 sequences, with 23% occurring only once. Sequencing used peripheral blood mononuclear cells (PBMCs), obtained when the disease was refractory, from a patient treated with antithyroid drugs. The source is a female donor with Graves disease. The CDR3 runs from the conserved cysteine through the conserved F or W. D genes are given only for firm matches. For some rows the clone size is stated as once, few or many, or as a class when expanded; others skip it.

>few|TRBV15|NA|TRBJ2-2|17
TGTGCCACCAGCAGAGGGGAAGTCATTTCAAGTTTCGTGGAGCTGTTTTTT
CATSRGEVISSFVELFF
>many|TRBV12-3/TRBV12-4|NA|TRBJ1-6|17
TGTGCCAGCAGTTCCGGACCTACCGGCAGGGGATATTCACCCCTCCACTTT
CASSSGPTGRGYSPLHF
>few|TRBV3-1|NA|TRBJ1-2|13
TGTGCCAGCAGCCGGGGAGGGTCGGGCGGCTACACCTTC
CASSRGGSGGYTF
>few|TRBV3-1|NA|TRBJ2-7|12
TGTGCCAGCAGCTACCGGGTTAACGAGCAGTACTTC
CASSYRVNEQYF
>NA|TRBV5-1|NA|TRBJ1-1|15
TGCGCCAGCAGCTTGGACGCAGGGTTGAACACTGAAGCTTTCTTT
CASSLDAGLNTEAFF
>NA|TRBV10-3|TRBD1|TRBJ2-7|16
TGTGCCATCAGAGAAACCGGGACAGTGGGGTCTATTGGGCAGTACTTC
CAIRETGTVGSIGQYF
>NA|TRBV2|TRBD2|TRBJ2-1|18
TGTGCCAGCAGTGAACGGTTTACCGGGACTAGCGGTTACAATGAGCAGTTCTTC
CASSERFTGTSGYNEQFF
>NA|TRBV30|NA|TRBJ1-4|15
TGTGCCTGGAGATCGCCGGGGGCCGGGAACGAAAAACTGTTTTTT
CAWRSPGAGNEKLFF
>few|TRBV3-1|TRBD1|TRBJ1-2|16
TGTGCCAGCAGCCAAGAGGCGGGACAGGGTCCCTATGGCTACACCTTC
CASSQEAGQGPYGYTF
>NA|TRBV5-1|TRBD1|TRBJ1-2|14
TGCGCCAGCAGATCCGGACAGGGGGCACTCGGCTACACCTTC
CASRSGQGALGYTF
>many|TRBV2|NA|TRBJ2-7|13
TGTGCCAGCAGCCAAGAGGGGGGCTACGAGCAGTACTTC
CASSQEGGYEQYF
>many|TRBV6-2/TRBV6-3|TRBD1|TRBJ1-1|14
TGTGCCAGCAGTTACGGGACAGGGTACTCTGAAGCTTTCTTT
CASSYGTGYSEAFF
>NA|TRBV20-1|TRBD2|TRBJ2-7|14
TGCAGTGCCTTGCCCCTAGCGGTAACCTACGAGCAGTACTTC
CSALPLAVTYEQYF
>NA|TRBV6-5|TRBD1|TRBJ2-5|16
TGTGCCAGCAGTTACTCGGGACAGGGAAGTGGGGAGACCCAGTACTTC
CASSYSGQGSGETQYF
>many|TRBV27|TRBD1|TRBJ1-2|15
TGTGCCAGCAGTTTTCGACAGGGGGGCAACTATGGCTACACCTTC
CASSFRQGGNYGYTF
>NA|TRBV3-1|NA|TRBJ1-3|16
TGTGCCAGCAGCCGATTACAGGGAACCTCTGGAAACACCATATATTTT
CASSRLQGTSGNTIYF
>few|TRBV5-1|NA|TRBJ2-7|14
TGCGCCAGCAAGGGGGGAACGGGCTCCTACGAGCAGTACTTC
CASKGGTGSYEQYF
>many|TRBV11-2|NA|TRBJ2-4|14
TGTGCCAGCAGCTTACGTCTAGCCAAAAACATTCAGTACTTC
CASSLRLAKNIQYF
>many|TRBV2|NA|TRBJ2-4|15
TGTGCCAGCAGTGAAAAAATCTGGGGGGTAGACATTCAGTACTTC
CASSEKIWGVDIQYF
>NA|TRBV18|NA|TRBJ1-6|15
TGTGCCAGCTCATGGTCTGTGCAGGATAATTCACCCCTCCACTTT
CASSWSVQDNSPLHF
>NA|TRBV29-1|NA|TRBJ1-1|13
TGCAGCGTTGCGGGGGTTTTGAGGGCTGAAGCTTTCTTT
CSVAGVLRAEAFF
>NA|TRBV5-1|NA|TRBJ1-1|16
TGCGCCAGCAGCTTGGCCGGGACTTGGACGAACACTGAAGCTTTCTTT
CASSLAGTWTNTEAFF
>few|TRBV6-1|NA|TRBJ1-1|14
TGTGCCAGCAGTGCCAGGGCCTCCGACACTGAAGCTTTCTTT
CASSARASDTEAFF
>few|TRBV20-1|NA|TRBJ2-4|14
TGCAGTGCTAGGGAAGGGGTGGCCAAAAACATTCAGTACTTC
CSAREGVAKNIQYF